The present entry profiles one TCR beta chain with its context. An end of the junction does not agree with germline; a read error may underlie this. These data are taken from a study of blood T cell repertoires in COVID-19. The length of the CDR3 is 14 residues. Per the germline V gene, CDR1 is WNHNN and CDR2 is SYGVQD (reference sequence). This table comes from immunoSEQ multiplex PCR, and its TCRdb copy is limited to in-frame clones, with some not included. Of approximately 130,000 clones in the sample, approximately 84% were seen once. The specimen was peripheral blood. This TCR was recovered from a human donor in a cohort sampled during active COVID-19. This chain connects TRBV10-1 to TRBJ2-2; D is possibly TRBD1 (7 bases). This CDR3 reads CTSSPGGHTGELFF. CDR3 coding DNA: TGCACCAGCAGCCCAGGGGGGCACACCGGGGAGCTGTTTTTT.